A single sample is the source of the 23 T cell receptor beta chains below, sequenced in a study of beta chain features in type 1 diabetes. Whole-study results and caveats: A moderate, significant TCRB CDR3 shortening appeared in type 1 diabetes across four CD4+ subsets.

Expressed TCRB transcripts got sequenced, as all isolated RNA was reverse transcribed. Using immunoSEQ multiplex PCR, the repertoire was profiled, and TCRdb retains in-frame clones only, with some absent. Of about 650,000 clones listed, about an eighth were seen once; the top ten hold around 0.12%. No cognate antigen is known for these TCRs. Sequenced material: naive CD4+ T cells from blood. These receptors came from a man aged 25-45 years with type 1 diabetes.

The genes are TRBV19 and TRBJ2-7; TRBD1 matches at 9 bases. CDR1 is LNHDA, CDR2 SQIVND, per germline (reference sequence). The CDR3 extends over 16 amino acids. V lost 3 bases and J lost 3; bases outside the gene matches: 9. Written as DNA, the CDR3 is TGTGCCAGTAGTATTTTTATGGGACAGGGTAACTACGAGCAGTACTTC. This translates into CASSIFMGQGNYEQYF.

This clone has a handful of counts. The chain combines TRBV7-6 with TRBJ2-7; TRBD2 agrees at 14 bases. The germline gives CDR1 SGHVS, CDR2 FNYEAQ. The CDR3 spans 15 residues. Trimming took 5 bases from V and 5 from J; bases not matched to a gene: 5. DNA of the CDR3: TGTGCCAGCAGCCCGAGGACTAGCGGGGGGCACGAGCAGTACTTC. It is translated as CASSPRTSGGHEQYF.

The CDR3 loop is CATSSGPTKNTGELFF. The CDR3 region has the DNA TGTGCCACCAGCTCCGGGCCCACCAAGAACACCGGGGAGCTGTTTTTT. The rearrangement links TRBV15 to TRBJ2-2; D gene uncertain. The V and J ends lost 5 bases and 1 base respectively, with 14 bases between them. The CDR3 is 16 residues long. Germline CDR1 and CDR2: LNHNV and YYDKDF (reference sequence).

This clone was found a few times. The gene calls are TRBV7-2 and TRBJ2-2; D is unclear. In germline, CDR1 is SGHTA, CDR2 FQGNSA. Trimming removed 2 bases from V and 4 bases from J, with 5 bases in between. The CDR3 covers 13 residues. Here the CDR3 DNA reads TGTGCCAGCAGCTTATCATTCACCGGGGAGCTGTTTTTT. This gives the protein CASSLSFTGELFF.

This clone was recorded a few times. The chain joins TRBV25-1 to TRBJ2-5; possible D gene TRBD1, 6 bases. The V gene lost 2 bases and the J gene lost 7 bases, with 20 bases spanning the gap. The length of the CDR3 is 16 residues. Germline V gene lookup returns CDR1 MGHDK and CDR2 SYGVNS. The chain's CDR3 is CASSEGFRGRWGTQYF. The CDR3 DNA reads as TGTGCCAGCAGTGAAGGCTTCAGGGGACGGTGGGGGACCCAGTACTTC. Using reference TRBV25-1 and TRBJ2-5 for the parts outside the CDR3, the full variable domain is EADIYQTPRYLVIGTGKKITLECSQTMGHDKMYWYQQDPGMELHLIHYSYGVNSTEKGDLSSESTVSRIRTEHFPLTLESARPSHTSQYLCASSEGFRGRWGTQYFGPGTRLLVL.

The chain employs TRBV7-9 and TRBJ1-2; 7 positions match TRBD1. The CDR3 contains 17 residues. CDR1 and CDR2 from the germline V gene are SEHNR and FQNEAQ (reference sequence). Losses at the gene ends were 5 bases for V and 8 bases for J; bases not matched to a gene: 20. The CDR3 loop reads CASSPGTHRGGERGYTF. In DNA, the CDR3 is TGTGCCAGCAGCCCCGGGACCCACAGGGGAGGTGAGCGAGGCTACACCTTC.

The rearrangement uses TRBV29-1 and TRBJ2-5, with D perhaps given as TRBD1 or TRBD2 (5 bases each). This CDR3 is 13 amino acids long. The germline gives CDR1 SQVTM, CDR2 ANQGSEA. V lost 6 bases and J lost 5, with 16 bases in between. CDR3 nucleotides: TGCAGCGTGCCGGGACCCCAGTGGGAGACCCAGTACTTC. It codes for CSVPGPQWETQYF. The full variable domain, completed using reference TRBV29-1 and TRBJ2-5, is SAVISQKPSRDICQRGTSLTIQCQVDSQVTMMFWYRQQPGQSLTLIATANQGSEATYESGFVIDKFPISRPNLTFSTLTVSNMSPEDSSIYLCSVPGPQWETQYFGPGTRLLVL.

In its sample, this clone was seen once. The rearrangement joins TRBV7-6 to TRBJ2-2; D perhaps matches TRBD1 (5 bases). The CDR3 is 13 amino acids. The germline V and J ends were trimmed by 6 bases and 6 bases, with 11 bases remaining between them. Germline V gives CDR1 SGHVS, CDR2 FNYEAQ. This chain's CDR3 is CASRLQVSGELFF. CDR3 sequence (DNA): TGTGCCAGCAGATTACAGGTCTCCGGGGAGCTGTTTTTT.

Concerning this clone: The same CDR3 arises from other DNA sequences in this sample as well. This chain joins TRBV9 and TRBJ1-2; D not certain. This CDR3 has 13 residues. The V end was cut by 2 bases, the J end by 2 bases, with 7 bases between. CDR1 and CDR2 (germline): SGDLS, YYNGEE. CDR3 loop: CASSVVGNYGYTF. DNA of the CDR3: TGTGCCAGCAGCGTCGTAGGGAACTATGGCTACACCTTC.

A few counts support this clone. The V gene is TRBV7-2, the J gene TRBJ1-6; D is possibly TRBD1 (6 bases). The V and J ends lost 7 bases and 6 bases respectively, with 19 bases between them. This CDR3 comprises 16 residues. The germline V gene encodes CDR1 SGHTA and CDR2 FQGNSA. CDR3 sequence reads: CASTLAGGARNSPLHF. CDR3 bases: TGTGCCAGCACCCTTGCCGGGGGGGCGCGTAATTCACCCCTCCACTTT.

This chain uses TRBV7-3 with TRBJ2-6, with 8 bases aligning to TRBD1. Germline-derived CDR1 and CDR2 are SGHTA and FQGTGA. The V segment lost 1 base and the J segment 1 base; nucleotides outside the gene matches: 3. This CDR3 is built from 17 residues. The CDR3 loop reads CASSLMDRVSGANVLTF. In DNA, the CDR3 is TGTGCCAGCAGCTTAATGGACAGGGTTTCTGGGGCCAACGTCCTGACTTTC.

The chain is built from TRBV6-5 and TRBJ2-3, with a weak D call TRBD2 (6 bases). V shed 4 bases and J shed 0 bases, with 11 bases lying between them. The germline gives CDR1 MNHEY, CDR2 SVGAGI. CDR3 length equals 15 residues. The CDR3 nucleotides are TGTGCCAGCAGTTTCCGCGGGGTAAGCACAGATACGCAGTATTTT. Its translation: CASSFRGVSTDTQYF.

This clone was seen more than once but under ten times. In the same sample, other DNA sequences code for this CDR3. The chain joins TRBV9 to TRBJ2-2, with D possibly TRBD1 on 6 matching bases. In germline, CDR1 is SGDLS, CDR2 YYNGEE. Trimming left V 0 bases short and J 6 bases short, with 9 bases between. The CDR3 is 14 residues long. The CDR3 sequence is CASSVAPGAGELFF. The CDR3 nucleotides are TGTGCCAGCAGCGTAGCTCCAGGGGCCGGGGAGCTGTTTTTT.

This clone was seen more than once but under ten times. The chain joins TRBV7-9 to TRBJ2-2; 10 bases fit TRBD1. Per the germline V gene, CDR1 is SEHNR and CDR2 is FQNEAQ (reference sequence). Trimming cost V 3 bases and J 3 bases; bases outside gene matches: 1. CDR3 length: 15 amino acids. CDR3 coding DNA: TGTGCCAGCAGCTTGGGACAGGGGTACACCGGGGAGCTGTTTTTT. It is translated as CASSLGQGYTGELFF.

The chain uses TRBV7-2 and TRBJ1-6; maybe TRBD1 (5 bases). V shed 5 bases and J shed 11 bases, with 13 bases lying between them. The CDR3 consists of 13 residues. CDR1 is SGHTA, CDR2 FQGNSA, per germline. CDR3 protein: CASSPGGDPPLHF. The CDR3 nucleotides are TGTGCCAGCAGCCCCGGGGGGGATCCACCCCTCCACTTT.

In regard to this clone: Additional DNA sequences in this sample encode the identical CDR3. V and J are TRBV15 and TRBJ2-5, with a tentative D call TRBD1 (5 bases). The length of the CDR3 is 14 residues. Germline V gene sequence: CDR1 LNHNV, CDR2 YYDKDF (reference sequence). The ends were cut back, 0 bases at V and 1 base at J, with 6 bases in the middle. In nucleotides, the CDR3 is TGTGCCACCAGCAGAGACAGGGTCCAAGAGACCCAGTACTTC. Translated, it gives CATSRDRVQETQYF.

V and J are TRBV5-1 and TRBJ1-6, with 8 bases fitting TRBD1. J lost 10 bases, V lost 4 bases, and 10 bases had no gene match. The CDR3 has 15 amino acids. The germline V gene has CDR1 SGHRS and CDR2 YFSETQ. CDR3: CASSLRTGRGSPLHF. DNA of the CDR3: TGCGCCAGCAGCCTAAGGACAGGGAGGGGGTCACCCCTCCACTTT.

The chain combines TRBV10-1 with TRBJ2-7; either TRBD1 or TRBD2 may fit D (6 bases each). The CDR3 is made up of 13 amino acids. Germline CDR1 WNHNN, CDR2 SYGVQD (reference sequence). Deletions cut 5 bases from V and 6 bases from J, with 14 bases between. CDR3 loop: CASSTPQGGEQYF. The CDR3 region has the DNA TGCGCCAGCAGTACCCCACAGGGAGGCGAGCAGTACTTC.

This sequence joins TRBV25-1 and TRBJ1-1, with a weak D call TRBD1 (5 bases). The CDR3 runs 13 residues. CDR1 and CDR2 (germline): MGHDK, SYGVNS. V was cut by 8 bases and J by 0 bases, with 10 bases left in between. The CDR3 sequence is CASLGGMNTEAFF. The CDR3 DNA follows: TGTGCCAGCTTGGGGGGGATGAACACTGAAGCTTTCTTT.

The chain has TRBV29-1 and TRBJ2-3; the D call may be TRBD1 or TRBD2 (5 bases each). V dropped 6 bases and J dropped 6 bases, with 16 bases sitting between them. Germline CDR1 is SQVTM and CDR2 is ANQGSEA. CDR3 length: 13 residues. The CDR3 nucleotides read TGCAGCGTGGAGGTAGGGGTAGGTGATACGCAGTATTTT. As protein: CSVEVGVGDTQYF.

The chain uses TRBV29-1 and TRBJ2-7, with TRBD2 identical over 8 bases. Trimming took 4 bases from V and 4 from J; bases not matched to a gene: 3. The CDR3 has 12 residues. Germline assignment: CDR1 SQVTM and CDR2 ANQGSEA. The CDR3 bases are TGCAGCGTTGGGCCGGGGGGGTACGAGCAGTACTTC. It encodes CSVGPGGYEQYF.

This clone has just a few counts. The chain recombines TRBV10-3 with TRBJ2-3; 7 bases fit TRBD2. The CDR3 totals 15 residues. The ends lost 5 bases at V and 0 bases at J; junction bases unmatched: 5. Germline CDR1 and CDR2: ENHRY and SYGVKD. The CDR3: CAISLEAGSTDTQYF. Written as DNA, the CDR3 is TGTGCCATCAGTCTAGAAGCGGGGAGCACAGATACGCAGTATTTT.

The chain combines TRBV7-2 with TRBJ2-1, with 8 bases fitting TRBD2. Germline V gene data show CDR1 as SGHTA and CDR2 as FQGNSA. The CDR3 runs to 14 residues. J lost 4 bases, V lost 6 bases, and 5 bases had no gene match. This CDR3 reads CASSFAGGYNEQFF. The CDR3 bases are TGTGCCAGCAGTTTCGCGGGGGGTTACAATGAGCAGTTCTTC.